A selection of T cell receptor beta chains follows, all from one sample in a study of shared clonotypes between healthy human individuals. Only in-frame clones appear in the TCRdb table, and some are missing; sequencing was by immunoSEQ multiplex PCR. The sample shows roughly 500,000 clones, 90% to 96% of them seen only once. The sequencing input was naive CD4+ T cells sorted from blood. All receptors derive from a woman aged 25-40 years in good health. The CDR3 runs from the conserved cysteine through the conserved F or W. Each record gives: D gene, clone size, J gene, V gene, CDR3 protein, CDR3 DNA. The D gene is left open where the match is weak. Some rows mark clone size as missing; the rest say once, few, many or name a class of expanded clone.

>.|.|TRBJ2-3|TRBV9
CASSVELAEDTQYF
TGTGCCAGCAGCGTAGAGCTAGCAGAAGATACGCAGTATTTT
>TRBD1|.|TRBJ2-5|TRBV15
CATSRGDRGPKTQYF
TGTGCCACCAGCAGAGGGGACAGGGGGCCGAAGACCCAGTACTTC
>.|.|TRBJ2-7|TRBV28
CASSLYRIPYEQYF
TGTGCCAGCAGTTTATACAGGATTCCCTACGAGCAGTACTTC
>TRBD1|.|TRBJ1-1|TRBV30
CAWRAPDRAGVNTEAFF
TGTGCCTGGAGAGCCCCGGACAGGGCGGGAGTGAACACTGAAGCTTTCTTT
>TRBD2|.|TRBJ2-1|TRBV5-1
CASTASGRIEQFF
TGCGCCAGCACGGCTAGCGGGAGAATTGAGCAGTTCTTC
>.|.|TRBJ2-7|TRBV2
CASRDTLSYEQYF
TGTGCCAGCCGGGACACCCTTTCCTACGAGCAGTACTTC
>.|once|TRBJ2-5|TRBV5-5
CASRPGGNQETQYF
TGTGCCAGCAGACCTGGGGGTAACCAAGAGACCCAGTACTTC
>.|.|TRBJ2-7|TRBV30
CAWSITSSEQYF
TGTGCCTGGAGTATTACATCGAGCGAGCAGTACTTC
>.|.|TRBJ1-2|TRBV10-3
CATGADNYGYTF
TGTGCCACCGGGGCGGATAACTATGGCTACACCTTC
>.|.|TRBJ2-7|TRBV29-1
CSVVERRKILSEQYF
TGCAGCGTTGTAGAGCGCAGAAAGATCCTGTCCGAGCAGTACTTC
>.|.|TRBJ2-3|TRBV7-2
CASSLGGGVKDTQYF
TGTGCCAGCAGCTTAGGAGGCGGGGTCAAAGATACGCAGTATTTT
>.|.|TRBJ2-5|TRBV27
CASSRLRGGGTQYF
TGTGCCAGCAGTAGACTTAGAGGCGGCGGGACCCAGTACTTC
>TRBD2|.|TRBJ2-3|TRBV27
CASSSTRTSGSYTDTQYF
TGTGCCAGCAGCTCCACCCGGACTAGCGGGAGTTATACAGATACGCAGTATTTT
>TRBD2|.|TRBJ2-7|TRBV27
CASSYAASGSSYEQYF
TGTGCCAGCAGTTACGCCGCTAGCGGAAGCTCCTACGAGCAGTACTTC
>.|.|TRBJ2-5|TRBV30
CAWSVGLTGTETQYF
TGTGCCTGGAGCGTAGGATTAACAGGGACCGAGACCCAGTACTTC
>.|.|TRBJ1-4|TRBV28
CASSDQGINEKLFF
TGTGCCAGCAGTGATCAGGGGATTAATGAAAAACTGTTTTTT
>TRBD2|.|TRBJ2-3|TRBV10-3
CAISDVSGSSDTQYF
TGTGCCATCAGTGACGTTAGCGGGAGCTCAGATACGCAGTATTTT
>TRBD2|.|TRBJ2-7|TRBV2
CASSEGRGGAYEQYF
TGTGCCAGCAGTGAAGGGCGGGGGGGGGCCTACGAGCAGTACTTC
>TRBD2|.|TRBJ2-1|TRBV2
CASRATYRAPSGRITYNEQFF
TGTGCCAGCAGGGCGACCTACAGGGCTCCTAGCGGGAGAATAACCTACAATGAGCAGTTCTTC
>.|.|TRBJ1-5|TRBV25-1
CASSEYWGVDQPQHF
TGTGCCAGCAGTGAATATTGGGGTGTTGATCAGCCCCAGCATTTT
>.|.|TRBJ1-2|TRBV7-9
CASVSRAANYGYTF
TGTGCCAGCGTTTCCCGGGCGGCAAACTATGGCTACACCTTC
>.|.|TRBJ1-2|TRBV2
CASRAEGNYGYTF
TGTGCCAGCAGGGCAGAGGGCAACTATGGCTACACCTTC
>.|.|TRBJ1-4|TRBV6-4
CASSDKTGGNEKLFF
TGTGCCAGCAGTGACAAGACGGGAGGGAATGAAAAACTGTTTTTT
>TRBD2|once|TRBJ2-7|TRBV5-1
CASSLGLAVPTEQYF
TGCGCCAGCAGCCTAGGACTAGCGGTACCTACTGAGCAGTACTTC
>TRBD1|.|TRBJ2-1|TRBV18
CASSPRLTGDSSNEQFF
TGTGCCAGCTCACCAAGGCTAACTGGGGACAGTTCCAATGAGCAGTTCTTC
>.|.|TRBJ2-2|TRBV7-9
CASSWDTGELFF
TGTGCCAGCAGCTGGGACACCGGGGAGCTGTTTTTT
>.|.|TRBJ2-2|TRBV28
CASSLWRPGLYTGELFF
TGTGCCAGCAGTTTATGGCGTCCGGGATTGTACACCGGGGAGCTGTTTTTT
>.|.|TRBJ1-5|TRBV7-9
CATSTVGAVGGGNQPQHF
TGTGCCACCAGTACGGTAGGGGCGGTGGGGGGCGGCAATCAGCCCCAGCATTTT
>.|few|TRBJ2-7|TRBV27
CASRYRNSYEQYF
TGTGCCAGCAGGTACAGGAACTCCTACGAGCAGTACTTC
>.|.|TRBJ1-1|TRBV5-1
CASSSRVGNTEAFF
TGCGCCAGCAGCTCCAGGGTCGGGAACACTGAAGCTTTCTTT
>.|.|TRBJ2-4|TRBV15
CATSRGTDNIQYF
TGTGCCACCAGCAGAGGGACAGACAACATTCAGTACTTC
>TRBD2|once|TRBJ2-7|TRBV19
CASSPSRTSGRYEQYF
TGTGCCAGTAGTCCTAGCAGGACTAGCGGGAGGTACGAGCAGTACTTC
>.|.|TRBJ2-2|TRBV12-2
CASRLLRGANTGELFF
TGTGCAAGTCGCTTGCTGAGGGGGGCGAACACCGGGGAGCTGTTTTTT
>TRBD1|.|TRBJ1-2|TRBV18
CASSPLDRDGYTF
TGTGCCAGCTCACCCTTGGACAGGGACGGCTACACCTTC
>.|.|TRBJ2-1|TRBV19
CASIGSAGLYNEQFF
TGTGCCAGTATTGGTTCTGCAGGGTTATACAATGAGCAGTTCTTC
>TRBD1|.|TRBJ1-4|TRBV4-2
CASSLGAAGGSFF
TGTGCCAGCAGCCTGGGGGCGGCAGGGGGTTCGTTTTTT
>.|.|TRBJ2-5|TRBV28
CASTGLQPETQYF
TGTGCCAGCACTGGATTGCAACCTGAGACCCAGTACTTC
>.|.|TRBJ2-4|TRBV5-1
CASSSGFATLNIQYF
TGCGCCAGCAGCTCAGGGTTCGCAACGCTAAACATTCAGTACTTC
>.|.|TRBJ2-7|TRBV11-3
CASRGTAMYEQYF
TGTGCCAGCAGGGGAACAGCGATGTACGAGCAGTACTTC
>TRBD2|.|TRBJ2-1|TRBV14
CASANLLAGEVDEQFF
TGTGCCAGCGCTAATCTACTAGCGGGAGAGGTCGATGAGCAGTTCTTC
>.|.|TRBJ1-4|TRBV28
CASSFWDRGGKLFF
TGTGCCAGCAGTTTCTGGGACCGGGGGGGAAAACTGTTTTTT
>TRBD1|.|TRBJ2-7|TRBV29-1
CSGGTGGDEQYF
TGCAGCGGAGGGACAGGGGGCGACGAGCAGTACTTC
>TRBD2|.|TRBJ2-1|TRBV10-3
CAISESFGSRTSGYNEQFF
TGTGCCATCAGTGAGTCGTTCGGATCGCGGACTAGCGGATACAATGAGCAGTTCTTC
>.|.|TRBJ2-3|TRBV6-5
CASSYGGTGTADTQYF
TGTGCCAGCAGTTACGGGGGAACTGGGACGGCAGATACGCAGTATTTT
>.|once|TRBJ2-7|TRBV5-4
CASSPSGSQGFEQYF
TGTGCCAGCAGCCCCTCCGGGTCCCAGGGGTTCGAGCAGTACTTC
>.|.|TRBJ2-2|TRBV19
CASSYRGPRGTGELFF
TGTGCCAGTAGTTACCGCGGGCCAAGGGGAACCGGGGAGCTGTTTTTT
>.|.|TRBJ1-5|TRBV19
CASSIGSQPQHF
TGTGCCAGTAGTATTGGGAGTCAGCCCCAGCATTTT
>.|.|TRBJ1-1|TRBV11-2
CASSLSENTEAFF
TGTGCCAGCAGCTTGTCGGAGAACACTGAAGCTTTCTTT
>.|once|TRBJ2-1|TRBV23-1
CASSQSLGQTKQFF
TGCGCCAGCAGTCAATCGCTCGGGCAAACCAAGCAGTTCTTC
>.|.|TRBJ2-7|TRBV5-4
CASSQEATSYEQYF
TGTGCCAGCAGCCAAGAGGCCACCTCCTACGAGCAGTACTTC
>TRBD2|.|TRBJ2-7|TRBV11-2
CASSSRTGGRRVYEQYF
TGTGCCAGCAGCTCACGTACGGGCGGGAGAAGGGTCTACGAGCAGTACTTC
>.|.|TRBJ2-3|TRBV28
CASSFIDTQYF
TGTGCCAGCAGTTTTATAGATACGCAGTATTTT
>TRBD1|.|TRBJ2-7|TRBV4-1
CASSQYQTGTGSREQYF
TGCGCCAGCAGCCAATACCAAACCGGGACAGGGTCGCGGGAGCAGTACTTC
>.|.|TRBJ2-2|TRBV28
CASSQWTANTGELFF
TGTGCCAGCAGTCAGTGGACGGCGAACACCGGGGAGCTGTTTTTT
>.|.|TRBJ1-1|TRBV5-1
CASSLDGAGGAFF
TGCGCCAGCAGCTTGGACGGGGCCGGGGGAGCTTTCTTT